The T cell receptor beta chain described here comes from a study of long-term antiretroviral therapy in people with HIV. The assay used was immunoSEQ (version v3.0), run at survey level. Measured with immunoSEQ multiplex PCR; TCRdb has only the in-frame clones, and not every one. This table holds around 20,000 clones, over 75% found once. Between the trimmed V and J ends, which lost 6 bases and 0 bases, there was a span of 18 bases. CDR1 and CDR2 (germline): LGHNA, YSLEER. The CDR3 extends over 18 amino acids. The source was unsorted PBMCs, collected 0.2 years before starting antiretroviral therapy. This clonotype was obtained from a man aged 18 to 30 with HIV. V and J are TRBV4-3 and TRBJ1-6; no clear D. CDR3: CASSSRAGPTSYNSPLHF. The DNA of the CDR3 is TGCGCCAGCAGTAGTAGGGCGGGCCCGACCTCCTATAATTCACCCCTCCACTTT.